This T cell receptor (beta chain) was retrieved from a study of cytomegalovirus exposure and HLA in healthy donors listed by TCRdb under 2017. Regarding the research as a whole: In an earlier analysis of around 540 of the donors, 250 to 300 Gb of sequence data and 90 million to 120 million unique TCR beta sequences from roughly 190 million T cells were reported. An early release covering roughly 640 HLA-typed donors comprised approximately 290 gigabases of sequencing data and tens of millions of unique TCR sequences. Of the 350 to 400 genotyped donors, 81% fell in the genetic ancestry cluster associated with self-reported Caucasian donors. The study aimed to test whether cataloging public T cell receptors could reveal signatures of past pathogen exposure. The study used immunosequencing to profile the T cell repertoires of more than 650 subjects and linked those repertoires to cytomegalovirus serostatus. Along with the roughly 610-subject first cohort, a separate validation cohort of about 110 different subjects was used. To predict cytomegalovirus infection status, the study brought together high-throughput TCR immunosequencing, statistical association of individual TCRs with disease status, and machine learning. A later analysis re-examined previously published TCR beta repertoires from around 670 donors and added high-resolution HLA genotyping to investigate patterns of TCR occurrence. The later analysis used no new phenotypic data to find candidate immune exposures, relying instead on TCR beta sequences and their occurrence across donors. To decide whether each TCR beta V gene segment behaved as functional or pseudogenic, an earlier analysis of 587 of the donors relied on high-throughput TCR beta sequencing. Alongside the repertoire data, information on donor age, sex, ethnicity and CMV serostatus was compiled. In a later genetic analysis, genome-wide SNP genotypes for about 65% of the 666 donors were used, and that subset was treated as a discovery cohort. Every repertoire in the discovery cohort had been generated on one and the same sequencing platform. Both class I and class II loci were covered by HLA typing, at four-digit resolution. The number of typed donors differed by locus: roughly 620-630 for A, B, C, DRB1 and DQB1; approximately 530 for DQA1; 606 for DPA1; and roughly 470 for DPB1. Because of strong linkage in the cohort, five DR-DQ haplotypes were treated as single units for association and clustering. Among some 400 genotyped donors of the cohort, an average of roughly 240,000 unique TCR beta nucleotide sequences were sequenced per donor, around a sixth of them non-productive. What the research found in general, with its limitations: Most TCR sequences were seen in very few donors, while some public TCRs were found in many individuals. The 87-base-pair reads could not distinguish some IMGT-functional V segments, including TRBV6-2 and TRBV6-3, so those segments were excluded. According to a later analysis, parvovirus B19, influenza, CMV and Epstein-Barr virus appeared linked to several top co-occurrence clusters. Compared with equally common non-associated chains, HLA-associated TCR beta chains in a later analysis were more clonally expanded and had lower generation probabilities. Specific HLA alleles were associated with 15,000 to 20,000 TCR beta sequences at a false discovery rate of 0.05 in a later analysis. Broadly in line with IMGT annotations, most TCR beta V segments showed up in productive rearrangements about 90% or about 30% of the time in an earlier analysis of approximately 640 of the donors. The presence/absence analyses assumed that sequencing depth was roughly uniform across donors, and that assumption may not be true. A further reported finding was that TCR beta sequences accurately predicted the HLA-A and HLA-B alleles for most subjects in the first cohort. Cytomegalovirus status was reported to be diagnosed by the classifier with high specificity and sensitivity in both the original and validation cohorts. A group of highly shared sequence variants was considered likely to be a technical artifact of the sequencing pipeline. In this cohort, only TCR beta chains were sequenced, and detectable features were limited by the absence of alpha or paired-chain data. When HLA alleles, especially DR and DQ, strongly co-occurred, TCR associations were difficult to assign to individual alleles. According to a later analysis, TCR association rates differed among HLA loci, with DRB1 alleles showing the most associated TCRs and HLA-C alleles showing the fewest. HLA typing was unavailable for some donors at each locus, so association tests used only the typed subset. A total of about 180 TCR beta chains were listed by the study as associated with cytomegalovirus. Linkage disequilibrium might explain the correlated functional status among segregating V segments, but an unknown experimental factor could not be excluded. Most CMV-associated TCR beta chains appeared to be HLA-restricted in a later analysis, and the HLA associations seemed to be driven largely by CMV exposure. According to a later genetic analysis, donors in an Asian-associated ancestry cluster had fewer N-insertions in productive TCRs than the approximately 690-donor mean. The authors suggested that the approach could potentially be extended to other disease states and immunological phenotypes. The earlier analysis of approximately 540 of the donors excluded approximately 15 rarely observed V segments, including chromosome 9 orphons, because counts were too low. The only immune exposure information available for the cohort was CMV serostatus. Three of the identified cytomegalovirus-associated TCR beta chains were confirmed in vitro to be specific for cytomegalovirus antigens. A later genetic analysis associated a missense DCLRE1C variant with V-gene and J-gene trimming of TCR beta chains, and an independent cohort replicated the association.

Comments on this clone: The target of this receptor is not known. Base qualities are not provided; no much larger clone lies one nucleotide away.

According to the germline V gene, CDR1 reads SNHLY and CDR2 reads FYNNEI. Measured from the cysteine to the phenylalanine, the CDR3 is 12 residues long. Only the CDR3 DNA is retained, 36 bases long and in frame from the first base. Relative to germline, V is 6 bases shorter and J is 10 bases shorter, with 13 bases between their ends. Receptors were amplified or captured by the immunoSEQ multiplex PCR assay. For the multiplex PCR, a mixture combining 60 forward primers for TCR Vbeta segments and 13 reverse primers for TCR Jbeta segments was used. A multiplex PCR assay on genomic DNA amplified the CDR3 region of rearranged TCR beta genes. Amplified TCR beta libraries were sequenced as 87-base-pair reads on the Illumina HiSeq System. On the authors' methods: In a later analysis, roughly 80 million unique TCR beta chains were counted across the roughly 670 repertoires, and approximately 11 million of these chains were shared by at least two donors. Raw reads were error-corrected and collapsed into unique sequences with a nearest-neighbor algorithm that merged closely related sequences to remove PCR and sequencing errors. Alignment of CDR3 sequences to IMGT reference sequences was used to assign V, D and J gene segments. For a sequence to be retained, at least a six-nucleotide match to both a V gene segment and a J gene segment was required. Rearrangements were classified as productive when the CDR3 lacked stop codons and remained in frame with V and J, and all other rearrangements were classified as non-productive. Following IMGT convention, CDR3 was defined as the stretch from the second conserved V-encoded cysteine to the conserved J-encoded phenylalanine. Sequences without an unambiguous match to a single V gene segment were excluded from the earlier analysis of 450 to 650 of the donors. An earlier analysis of fewer than 750 of the donors classified V segments as functional when productive rearrangements were above 56.7% and as segregating when the standard deviation between donors was above 5%. A statistical classification framework was built to diagnose cytomegalovirus status from the catalog of TCR beta chain sequences. V and J gene assignment, in a later analysis, came from comparing TCR nucleotide sequences with IMGT/GENE-DB human TR gene sequences. Using the TCRdist pipeline, a later analysis assigned CDR3 sequences along with most-parsimonious VDJ recombination scenarios. A later analysis defined each TCR beta chain by its CDR3 amino acid sequence plus V-gene family, and excluded reads lacking a unique V-gene family. To address suspected cross-contamination and a sequencing artifact, a later analysis removed approximately 590 highly shared, low-generation-probability nucleotide sequences. For each public chain, a later analysis derived a clonal expansion index from normalized ranks of inferred template counts within each repertoire. A later analysis computed generation probabilities with a VDJ recombination model fitted to out-of-frame rearrangements, and checked the results against IGoR. In a later analysis, TCR-TCR, TCR-HLA and TCR-CMV co-occurrence was scored with hypergeometric tests, and a repertoire-size bias correction was applied to TCR pairs. False discovery rates were estimated in a later analysis by permuting HLA or CMV assignments 20 times. In a later analysis, co-occurring TCRs were grouped using DBSCAN, and TCRdist sequence similarity was added for clustering within HLA-allele-positive subsets. Repertoires with fewer than 30,000 or more than 120,000 public chains, plus five repertoires with anomalous nucleotide sharing, were excluded from co-occurrence clustering. TCRdb took over this immuneACCESS table, retaining in-frame rearrangements with V and J assigned. Such tables are incomplete; in checked studies, under half of the missing clones stem from an unresolved V gene, and the remainder is unexplained. V and J calls and clone size are as listed in that table; D and trimming were resolved from the DNA. The sample records about 130,000 clones, about 78% of which are singletons. More than 0.95% of the sample comes from the top ten.

In total, 600 or so healthy bone marrow donors made up the cohort. At the time of sampling, all cohort members were nominally healthy, though unrecorded immune exposures were likely present. The donor tested CMV seronegative, placing the donor among the 350 to 400 seronegative members of the cohort. Every donor gave a peripheral blood sample, and the peripheral blood mononuclear cells from that sample were used for TCR beta sequencing. Genomic DNA was extracted from the blood cell samples with the Qiagen DNeasy Blood Extraction Kit. The receptor chain draws on TRBV2 and TRBJ2-1; D gene: possibly TRBD1, on 5 matching bases. The source material was PBMCs. The source is a man aged 50 to 59 in good health and CMV-seronegative. The DNA sequence is given as TGTGCCAGCAGAGGGGATGGAGCCGAGCAGTTCTTC. This encodes CASRGDGAEQFF. The reference TRBV2 and TRBJ2-1 proteins fill in what lies around the CDR3, so the full variable domain reads EPEVTQTPSHQVTQMGQEVILRCVPISNHLYFYWYRQILGQKVEFLVSFYNNEISEKSEIFDDQFSVERPDGSNFTLKIRSTKLEDSAMYFCASRGDGAEQFFGPGTRLTVL.